The 21 T cell receptor beta chains below come from one sample, sequenced in a study of shared clonotypes between healthy human individuals. Generated by immunoSEQ multiplex PCR, the TCRdb table keeps only in-frame clones and is missing some. The sample has millions of clones, just over 90% seen once. Material for sequencing was naive CD4+ T cells sorted from blood. The subset here: CD45RA+ positively selected. Every receptor here comes from a man aged 18 to 29 in good health.

This rearrangement joins TRBV19 to TRBJ2-7; either TRBD1 or TRBD2 may supply D (6 bases each). The germline V and J ends were trimmed by 5 bases and 4 bases, with 18 bases remaining between them. Germline-derived CDR1 and CDR2 are LNHDA and SQIVND (reference sequence). The CDR3 totals 15 residues. The CDR3 sequence: CASSPGQLGGYEQYF. CDR3 nucleotide sequence: TGTGCCAGTAGTCCTGGACAGTTAGGAGGGTACGAGCAGTACTTC.

The chain carries TRBV6-6 and TRBJ2-5; a weak D match, TRBD1 (6 bases). The CDR3 is 15 amino acids. V lost 5 bases, J lost 5 bases, and 18 bases lay in between. Looked up from germline, CDR1 is MNHNY and CDR2 is SVGAGI (reference sequence). CDR3 residues: CASSQQGRMWETQYF. The CDR3 DNA is TGTGCCAGCAGTCAACAGGGTAGAATGTGGGAGACCCAGTACTTC.

The chain couples TRBV10-1 to TRBJ1-5, with D possibly TRBD1 on 6 matching bases. Trimming cost V 4 bases and J 5 bases, with 12 bases left between them. The CDR3 runs to 14 residues. Germline V gives CDR1 WNHNN, CDR2 SYGVQD (reference sequence). The CDR3 is CASSGGAGDQPQHF. The CDR3 DNA is TGCGCCAGCAGTGGCGGAGCAGGGGATCAGCCCCAGCATTTT.

This clone was seen once. The rearrangement joins TRBV5-8 to TRBJ1-4, with D hard to call. V dropped 1 base and J dropped 0 bases, with 13 bases sitting between them. CDR1 is SGHTS and CDR2 is YDEGEE in the germline V gene. The CDR3 sequence is 17 residues long. The CDR3 is CASSLSPHHTTNEKLFF. The CDR3 DNA is TGTGCCAGCAGCTTGTCGCCCCATCACACAACTAATGAAAAACTGTTTTTT.

Here the CDR3 reads CATVGGRQKAYEQYF. DNA for the CDR3: TGTGCCACAGTCGGGGGGCGCCAGAAAGCCTACGAGCAGTACTTC. This chain uses TRBV19 with TRBJ2-7; a possible D gene is TRBD2 (7 bases). Per the germline V gene, CDR1 is LNHDA and CDR2 is SQIVND (reference sequence). The V gene lost 10 bases and the J gene lost 2 bases, with 21 bases spanning the gap. This CDR3 comprises 15 residues.

This sequence joins TRBV30 and TRBJ1-2; D possibly corresponds to TRBD1 (6 bases). Trimming cost V 4 bases and J 2 bases, with 17 bases left between them. The CDR3 sequence is 15 residues long. Per germline, CDR1 GTSNPN and CDR2 SVGIG (reference sequence). The CDR3 protein is CAWKVDRGPNYGYTF. The CDR3 nucleotides read TGTGCCTGGAAGGTCGATCGGGGGCCCAACTATGGCTACACCTTC.

The rearrangement joins TRBV11-3 to TRBJ2-7; 7 bases agree with TRBD1. Germline CDR1 reads SGHNT; CDR2 reads YENEEA. J was trimmed by 6 bases and V by 1 base; bases with no gene match: 6. This CDR3 has 14 amino acids. The CDR3 DNA reads as TGTGCCAGCAGCTTAGGGGGAACAGGGGCCGAGCAGTACTTC. This encodes CASSLGGTGAEQYF. Combining the CDR3 with reference TRBV11-3 and TRBJ2-7 gives the whole variable domain EAGVVQSPRYKIIEKKQPVAFWCNPISGHNTLYWYLQNLGQGPELLIRYENEEAVDDSQLPKDRFSAERLKGVDSTLKIQPAELGDSAVYLCASSLGGTGAEQYFGPGTRLTVT.

This chain connects TRBV7-3 to TRBJ2-3; D uncertain. Trimming cost V 2 bases and J 1 base, with 4 bases left between them. Germline CDR1 SGHTA, CDR2 FQGTGA. This CDR3 comprises 13 residues. CDR3 coding DNA: TGTGCCAGCAGCTTAGATCGCACAGATACGCAGTATTTT. Translating gives CASSLDRTDTQYF. Full variable domain (outside the CDR3, taken from reference TRBV7-3 and TRBJ2-3): GAGVSQTPSNKVTEKGKYVELRCDPISGHTALYWYRQSLGQGPEFLIYFQGTGAADDSGLPNDRFFAVRPEGSVSTLKIQRTERGDSAVYLCASSLDRTDTQYFGPGTRLTVL.

The chain recombines TRBV6-5 with TRBJ1-2; D uncertain. This CDR3 is built from 14 residues. V was clipped by 0 bases and J by 8 bases, with 13 bases between them. The germline gives CDR1 MNHEY, CDR2 SVGAGI. CDR3 protein: CASSYSMEGGGYTF. The CDR3 DNA reads as TGTGCCAGCAGTTACTCGATGGAGGGAGGGGGCTACACCTTC.

V gene TRBV19 combines with J gene TRBJ1-6; D not resolved. The CDR3 has 15 amino acids. CDR1 and CDR2 from the germline V gene are LNHDA and SQIVND (reference sequence). Trimming stripped 4 bases from V and 6 bases from J, with 13 bases between. The chain's CDR3 is CASSTLGEGNSPLHF. CDR3 DNA sequence: TGTGCCAGTAGTACGCTCGGTGAGGGTAATTCACCCCTCCACTTT.

The chain has TRBV7-9 and TRBJ1-6; D remains ambiguous. The CDR3 is made up of 13 amino acids. Germline CDR1 SEHNR, CDR2 FQNEAQ (reference sequence). V lost 2 bases and J 14 bases, leaving 13 bases between the germline ends. The CDR3, as DNA: TGTGCCAGCAGCTTACCTAAAAATTCGGCCCTCCACTTT. It is translated as CASSLPKNSALHF.

This clone was found once. This rearrangement joins TRBV7-2 to TRBJ1-6; tentative D call: TRBD1 (5 bases). Between the trimmed V and J ends, which lost 6 bases and 8 bases, there was a span of 14 bases. Germline-derived CDR1 and CDR2 are SGHTA and FQGNSA. This CDR3 spans 14 amino acids. The CDR3 DNA is TGTGCCAGCAGGATCGGGACGGCCGATTCACCCCTCCACTTT. As protein: CASRIGTADSPLHF.

In the case of this clone: Other DNA sequences within the sample encode an identical CDR3. This rearrangement joins TRBV6-6 to TRBJ2-3; no clear D. The germline V gene encodes CDR1 MNHNY and CDR2 SVGAGI (reference sequence). This CDR3 has 13 residues. V gave up 3 bases and J gave up 1 base, with 5 bases separating them. CDR3 sequence reads: CASSYVGTDTQYF. The CDR3 coding sequence is TGTGCCAGCAGTTATGTAGGCACAGATACGCAGTATTTT.

J is TRBJ1-5 and V is TRBV28, with 10 bases fitting TRBD1. This CDR3 spans 16 amino acids. V shed 5 bases, J shed 1 base, and the junction held 5 bases outside the gene matches. Germline loops: CDR1 MDHEN, CDR2 SYDVKM. The chain's CDR3 is CASSPTGGASNQPQHF. DNA for the CDR3: TGTGCCAGCAGTCCGACAGGGGGCGCAAGCAATCAGCCCCAGCATTTT.

The CDR3 region has the DNA TGTGCCAGCAGTTACTCTGTTAGGCTCGGGGACACTGAAGCTTTCTTT. This encodes CASSYSVRLGDTEAFF. This sequence joins TRBV6-6 and TRBJ1-1; no firm D call. The CDR3 covers 16 residues. Germline loops: CDR1 MNHNY, CDR2 SVGAGI (reference sequence). The V end was cut by 0 bases, the J end by 3 bases, with 14 bases between.

This clone has only one observation. The chain joins TRBV1 to TRBJ2-1; the DNA was not used to check the table's D call, TRBD2. TRBV1 is listed as a pseudogene. The CDR3 contains 15 residues. The CDR3 DNA reads TGCACCAGCAGCCGAGGGACTAGCGGAGACAATGAGCAGTTCTTC. Translated, it gives CTSSRGTSGDNEQFF.

V is TRBV4-1 and J is TRBJ1-2; D ambiguous. V lost 0 bases and J lost 4, with 9 bases in between. Germline V lookup: CDR1 MGHRA, CDR2 YSYEKL. The CDR3 loop spans 14 amino acids. The CDR3: CASSQDLALYGYTF. CDR3 nucleotide sequence: TGCGCCAGCAGCCAAGATCTGGCTCTCTATGGCTACACCTTC.

V gene TRBV5-4 combines with J gene TRBJ2-7; maybe TRBD2 (5 bases). V was cut by 4 bases and J by 1 base, with 15 bases left in between. The CDR3 sequence is 15 residues long. From germline, CDR1 is SGHNT and CDR2 YYREEE (reference sequence). The CDR3: CASSAGPSGSYEQYF. CDR3 coding DNA: TGTGCCAGCAGCGCGGGTCCTAGTGGGTCCTACGAGCAGTACTTC.

V usage is TRBV7-9 and J usage is TRBJ2-1; D perhaps matches TRBD1 (8 bases). CDR1 is SEHNR, CDR2 FQNEAQ, per germline (reference sequence). V lost 5 bases and J 8 bases, leaving 22 bases between the germline ends. CDR3 size: 16 residues. CDR3: CASSQTGASGGHEQFF. Written as DNA, the CDR3 is TGTGCCAGCAGCCAGACAGGGGCTAGCGGTGGCCATGAGCAGTTCTTC.

The rearrangement links TRBV7-8 to TRBJ2-7, with 8 bases matching TRBD1. This CDR3 is 14 amino acids long. CDR1 and CDR2 from the germline V gene are SGHVS and FQNEAQ. With 5 bases clipped from V and 7 bases from J, the junction kept 10 bases outside the gene matches. The CDR3 nucleotides read TGTGCCAGCAGCAAGGACAGGGTGCTAAATGAGCAGTACTTC. It codes for CASSKDRVLNEQYF.

This clone was found once. The chain has TRBV5-8 and TRBJ1-5, with D unresolved. Trimming left V 6 bases short and J 0 bases short, with 13 bases between. The germline CDR1 and CDR2 sequences are SGHTS and YDEGEE. The CDR3 extends over 15 amino acids. The CDR3 here is CASKSRGYSNQPQHF. CDR3 DNA sequence: TGTGCCAGCAAATCTCGCGGGTATAGCAATCAGCCCCAGCATTTT.